The 20 T cell receptor beta chains below were found in one sample sequenced in a study of shared clonotypes between healthy human individuals. Naive-designated CD8 cells lacked CD45RO, were positively enriched for CCR7, and omitted terminally differentiated effector memory CD45RA+ cells. Profiled with immunoSEQ multiplex PCR; TCRdb holds only in-frame clones, not every one. The table has about 2.1 million clones, 80% to 95% seen once. Sample: naive CD8+ T cells from PBMCs. The receptors derive from a man aged 18-30 years in good health. Some clones in this sample may be carry-over from other donors' samples.

The chain combines TRBV21-1 with TRBJ2-3. TRBV21-1 has pseudogene status. The CDR3 is 8 amino acids. The chain's CDR3 is CAIRTQYF. The DNA for the CDR3 is TGTGCCATCCGAACGCAGTATTTT.

The chain combines TRBV11-2 with TRBJ2-5; weak D call: TRBD1 (6 bases). The DNA end favors TRBJ2-7, so the J call may be wrong. Germline lookup yields CDR1 SGHAT and CDR2 FQNNGV. The length of the CDR3 is 15 residues. CDR3 nucleotides: TGTGCCAGCAGCTCTCGGGACACCAACTCCTACGAGCAGTACTTC. Its protein is CASSSRDTNSYEQYF.

This clone was counted a single time. The CDR3 bases are TGTGCCAGCAGTTTTTTAGGGGCTCGGGGCAATCAGCCCCAGCATTTT. Encoded protein: CASSFLGARGNQPQHF. This sequence joins TRBV28 and TRBJ1-5, with TRBD1 as a possible D gene (5 bases). Trimming left V 3 bases short and J 2 bases short, with 14 bases between. The CDR3 has 16 amino acids. Germline loops: CDR1 MDHEN, CDR2 SYDVKM.

This chain joins TRBV7-2 and TRBJ2-3, with a tentative D call TRBD2 (6 bases). Deletions cut 4 bases from V and 0 bases from J, with 8 bases between. CDR3 length equals 14 residues. In germline, CDR1 is SGHTA, CDR2 FQGNSA. Here the CDR3 DNA reads TGTGCCAGCAGCTGGGGGACTAGCACAGATACGCAGTATTTT. Its protein is CASSWGTSTDTQYF.

The chain recombines TRBV7-3 with TRBJ2-5; D is perhaps TRBD1 (6 bases). Per germline, CDR1 SGHTA and CDR2 FQGTGA. Trimming took 5 bases from V and 5 from J, leaving 15 bases between them. CDR3 length: 14 residues. DNA for the CDR3: TGTGCCAGCAGCGCGACAGGCCGAATGGAGACCCAGTACTTC. Its protein product is CASSATGRMETQYF.

The rearrangement links TRBV6-5 to TRBJ2-1; TRBD2 agrees at 8 bases. CDR1 MNHEY and CDR2 SVGAGI come from the germline V gene. The CDR3 is 15 residues long. Trimming at V came to 2 bases and at J to 6 bases, leaving 6 bases not matched to a gene. Here the CDR3 reads CASSYSGRLSNEQFF. In DNA, the CDR3 is TGTGCCAGCAGTTACAGCGGGAGATTGAGCAATGAGCAGTTCTTC.

The chain has TRBV11-2 and TRBJ2-7, with 10 bases lining up with TRBD1. CDR3 length: 13 residues. Unmatched junction bases numbered 5, after V lost 3 bases and J lost 9 bases. Germline CDR1 reads SGHAT; CDR2 reads FQNNGV. The CDR3 protein is CASSLGTGALQYF. The CDR3 bases are TGTGCCAGCAGCTTGGGGACAGGGGCCTTGCAGTACTTC.

This chain links TRBV7-6 with TRBJ1-1; D call uncertain. In germline, CDR1 is SGHVS, CDR2 FNYEAQ. The CDR3 covers 14 residues. V lost 1 base, J lost 1 base, and 7 bases lay in between. This CDR3 is CASSLGSGNTEAFF. For the CDR3, the DNA is TGTGCCAGCAGCTTAGGGTCGGGGAACACTGAAGCTTTCTTT. Looking up the rest from reference TRBV7-6 and TRBJ1-1 gives the full variable domain: GAGVSQSPRYKVTKRGQDVALRCDPISGHVSLYWYRQALGQGPEFLTYFNYEAQQDKSGLPNDRFSAERPEGSISTLTIQRTEQRDSAMYRCASSLGSGNTEAFFGQGTRLTVV.

The chain links TRBV4-1 to TRBJ2-1; D is unresolved. Trimming took off 4 bases at V and 1 base at J, with 14 bases between the two ends. Germline values: CDR1 MGHRA, CDR2 YSYEKL. The length of the CDR3 is 16 residues. CDR3 region: CASSRKTPPSYNEQFF. DNA of the CDR3: TGCGCCAGCAGCCGGAAAACTCCACCTTCCTACAATGAGCAGTTCTTC.

The J gene is TRBJ1-2, the V gene TRBV7-9; D remains unclear. Between the trimmed V and J ends, which lost 6 bases and 2 bases, there was a span of 16 bases. Germline V CDR1 and CDR2: SEHNR, FQNEAQ (reference sequence). The CDR3 has 15 amino acids. The DNA of the CDR3 is TGTGCCAGCAGTTACCCCTTGGGCAACAACTATGGCTACACCTTC. Translation: CASSYPLGNNYGYTF.

J is TRBJ2-1 and V is TRBV6-1; tentatively, D is TRBD1 (7 bases). This CDR3 spans 16 amino acids. Germline loops: CDR1 MNHNS, CDR2 SASEGT. V was pared by 3 bases and J by 4 bases, with 16 bases between. Here the CDR3 DNA reads TGTGCCAGCAGTGAGGGGGGACAGCCCGTGTACAATGAGCAGTTCTTC. Translating gives CASSEGGQPVYNEQFF.

This sequence joins TRBV28 and TRBJ2-1, with 7 bases lining up with TRBD1. V trimming: 5 bases; J trimming: 4 bases; junction bases outside the gene matches: 17. Per the germline V gene, CDR1 is MDHEN and CDR2 is SYDVKM. This CDR3 contains 18 residues. CDR3 nucleotide sequence: TGTGCCAGCAGTATCAGAGGAACAGGGGACGGTAATTACAATGAGCAGTTCTTC. Its protein is CASSIRGTGDGNYNEQFF.

The chain recombines TRBV5-5 with TRBJ2-7; 7 bases line up with TRBD2. CDR1 and CDR2 (germline): SGHKS, YYEKEE (reference sequence). V lost 0 bases, J lost 3 bases, and 6 bases stayed unmatched. This CDR3 has 15 residues. CDR3 nucleotide sequence: TGTGCCAGCAGCTTGGCCGTTCTAGCGGTCTACGAGCAGTACTTC. Translation gives CASSLAVLAVYEQYF. Based on the CDR3 plus reference TRBV5-5 and TRBJ2-7, the full variable domain is DAGVTQSPTHLIKTRGQQVTLRCSPISGHKSVSWYQQVLGQGPQFIFQYYEKEERGRGNFPDRFSARQFPNYSSELNVNALLLGDSALYLCASSLAVLAVYEQYFGPGTRLTVT.

The J gene is TRBJ2-1, the V gene TRBV4-1, with D possibly being TRBD2 (6 bases). This CDR3 spans 15 amino acids. The germline CDR1 and CDR2 sequences are MGHRA and YSYEKL. V lost 4 bases and J lost 5, with 15 bases in between. CDR3 DNA: TGCGCCAGCAGCCTCCCGCTACTAGCAAACAATGAGCAGTTCTTC. Encoded protein: CASSLPLLANNEQFF.

The V gene is TRBV4-1, the J gene TRBJ2-7; no clear D. CDR1 and CDR2 from the germline V gene are MGHRA and YSYEKL. Trimming pared 0 bases from V and 2 bases from J, leaving 14 bases between. The CDR3 sequence is 16 residues long. In DNA, the CDR3 is TGCGCCAGCAGCCAAGATGTCGAAAGTCAGGCCTACGAGCAGTACTTC. It translates to CASSQDVESQAYEQYF.

The V call is TRBV5-4, the J call TRBJ2-7; possible D gene TRBD2, 5 bases. CDR3 length: 15 amino acids. Trimming took off 2 bases at V and 5 bases at J, with 17 bases between the two ends. The germline CDR1 and CDR2 sequences are SGHNT and YYREEE (reference sequence). The CDR3 here is CASSFGVGRGNEQYF. The CDR3 DNA reads TGTGCCAGCAGCTTCGGGGTCGGGCGAGGTAACGAGCAGTACTTC.

This rearrangement joins TRBV28 to TRBJ2-3, with TRBD1 identical over 9 bases. With V trimmed by 6 bases and J by 1 base, 11 bases remained unmatched. CDR1 and CDR2 (germline): MDHEN, SYDVKM. The CDR3 has 17 residues. CDR3: CASRDQDRGWGTDTQYF. The CDR3 DNA reads TGTGCCAGCAGGGACCAGGACAGGGGCTGGGGCACAGATACGCAGTATTTT.

The V and J genes are TRBV7-9 and TRBJ2-3, with 9 nucleotides matching TRBD2. The CDR3 runs 14 residues. Germline CDR1 SEHNR, CDR2 FQNEAQ (reference sequence). J lost 5 bases, V lost 11 bases, and 11 bases had no gene match. The CDR3 loop is CAQRASGVGDTQYF. The CDR3 DNA reads as TGTGCCCAAAGGGCTAGCGGGGTGGGAGATACGCAGTATTTT.

This chain links TRBV13 with TRBJ2-1; TRBD2 matches at 10 bases. This CDR3 comprises 16 residues. Germline V gene lookup returns CDR1 PRHDT and CDR2 FYEKMQ (reference sequence). The V and J ends lost 5 bases and 0 bases, in that order; junction bases with no gene match: 4. This CDR3 reads CASSPRLAGSYNEQFF. The CDR3 bases are TGTGCCAGCAGCCCCAGACTAGCGGGCTCCTACAATGAGCAGTTCTTC. The full variable domain, completed using reference TRBV13 and TRBJ2-1, is AAGVIQSPRHLIKEKRETATLKCYPIPRHDTVYWYQQGPGQDPQFLISFYEKMQSDKGSIPDRFSAQQFSDYHSELNMSSLELGDSALYFCASSPRLAGSYNEQFFGPGTRLTVL.

The CDR3 spells CASSPGLAGLSEQFF. The CDR3 region has the DNA TGTGCCAGCAGCCCGGGACTAGCGGGTTTGTCTGAGCAGTTCTTC. The chain carries TRBV7-9 and TRBJ2-1, with 12 bases aligning to TRBD2. With 5 bases clipped from V and 9 bases from J, the junction kept 8 bases outside the gene matches. The CDR3 loop spans 15 amino acids. Germline loops: CDR1 SEHNR, CDR2 FQNEAQ (reference sequence).